What follows is one T cell receptor beta chain and its context. Its cognate antigen is unknown. J lost 6 bases, V lost 0 bases, and 5 bases had no gene match. The CDR3 has 15 amino acids. Germline-derived CDR1 and CDR2 are SGDLS and YYNGEE. This sample was taken from a study of shared clonotypes between healthy human individuals. Overall study findings and caveats: A limitation of the genetic and exposure-history diversity represented arose from few donors. Estimated richness was generally greater in naive than memory subsets.

The protocol was immunoSEQ multiplex PCR, while the TCRdb copy is restricted to in-frame clones and leaves out a portion. The data contain roughly 2,500,000 clones, 80% to 95% of them singletons. This sequence joins TRBV9 and TRBJ2-1, with 8 bases fitting TRBD1. The clonotype was recovered from a young man in good health. Some clones in this sample may be carry-over from other donors' samples. The specimen sequenced was naive CD4+ T cells from PBMCs. Subset denoted: CD45RA+ positively selected. This CDR3 is CASSVGRTGINEQFF. The CDR3 DNA follows: TGTGCCAGCAGCGTAGGACGGACAGGGATCAATGAGCAGTTCTTC.